Included here is one TCR beta chain sequence, with context. This specimen belongs to a study of T cell repertoires in cytomegalovirus infection. Across the whole study: Indications of both CMV infection and matching HLA type were provided by public TCR beta signatures.

TCRdb fed the reads into MiXCR, producing one record per CDR3 protein. The table lists hundreds of thousands of distinct CDR3 sequences, about 9.1% of them singletons, with 2% to 3% in the top ten. The V and J ends lost 3 bases and 5 bases respectively, with 19 bases between them. The V gene's germline CDR1 is SQVTM and CDR2 ANQGSEA. This CDR3 is 15 amino acids long. The sequence was collected from a human donor in good health (CMV status not recorded). Some clones in this sample may be carry-over from other donors' samples. The genes are TRBV29-1 and TRBJ1-1; no clear D gene. The material sequenced was PBMCs. The chain's CDR3 is CSVELGVSAWTEAFF. The CDR3 nucleotides are TGCAGCGTTGAGTTGGGTGTCAGTGCGTGGACTGAAGCTTTCTTT. Full variable domain (rest looked up from reference TRBV29-1 and TRBJ1-1): SAVISQKPSRDICQRGTSLTIQCQVDSQVTMMFWYRQQPGQSLTLIATANQGSEATYESGFVIDKFPISRPNLTFSTLTVSNMSPEDSSIYLCSVELGVSAWTEAFFGQGTRLTVV.